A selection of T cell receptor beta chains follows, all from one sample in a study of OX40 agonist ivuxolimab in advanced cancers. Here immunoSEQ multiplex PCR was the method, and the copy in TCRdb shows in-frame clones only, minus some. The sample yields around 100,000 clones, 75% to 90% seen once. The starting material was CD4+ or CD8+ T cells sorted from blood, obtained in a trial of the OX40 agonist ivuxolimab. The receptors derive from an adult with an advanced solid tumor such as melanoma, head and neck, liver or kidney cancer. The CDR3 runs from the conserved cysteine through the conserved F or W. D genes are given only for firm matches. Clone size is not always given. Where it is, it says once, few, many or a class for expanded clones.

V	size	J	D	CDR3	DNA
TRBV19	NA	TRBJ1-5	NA	CASSTSGLGSGSNQPQHF	TGTGCCAGTAGTACCTCGGGACTCGGCTCGGGGAGCAATCAGCCCCAGCATTTT
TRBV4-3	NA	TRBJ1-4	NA	CASSWGATTNEKLFF	TGCGCCAGCAGCTGGGGCGCAACAACTAATGAAAAACTGTTTTTT
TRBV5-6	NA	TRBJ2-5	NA	CASSFRREETQYF	TGTGCCAGCAGCTTCCGCAGGGAAGAGACCCAGTACTTC
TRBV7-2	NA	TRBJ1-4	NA	CASSFGRGVLGNEKLFF	TGTGCCAGCAGCTTCGGACGAGGGGTCTTGGGAAATGAAAAACTGTTTTTT
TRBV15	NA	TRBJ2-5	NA	CATSRDRPPRGQETQYF	TGTGCCACCAGCAGAGACCGGCCCCCCCGAGGACAAGAGACCCAGTACTTC
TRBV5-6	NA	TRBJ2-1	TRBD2	CASSLARGGTYNEQFF	TGTGCCAGCAGCTTGGCCCGCGGGGGAACCTACAATGAGCAGTTCTTC
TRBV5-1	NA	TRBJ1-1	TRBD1	CASSPRTGGNTEAFF	TGCGCCAGCAGCCCCCGGACAGGGGGCAACACTGAAGCTTTCTTT
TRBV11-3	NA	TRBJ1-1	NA	CASSGGAQGTEAFF	TGTGCCAGCAGCGGGGGGGCGCAGGGCACTGAAGCTTTCTTT
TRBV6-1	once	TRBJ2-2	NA	CASSGGTPPGTGELFF	TGTGCCAGCAGTGGCGGGACTCCGCCGGGCACCGGGGAGCTGTTTTTT
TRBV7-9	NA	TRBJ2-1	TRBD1	CASSLTGYGDEQFF	TGTGCCAGCAGCTTGACAGGGTATGGAGATGAGCAGTTCTTC
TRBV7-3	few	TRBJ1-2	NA	CASSLFGGDYGYTF	TGTGCCAGCAGCTTATTTGGGGGCGACTATGGCTACACCTTC
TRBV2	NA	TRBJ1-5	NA	CASSRDPLAGQPQHF	TGTGCCAGCAGCCGAGACCCCTTAGCTGGACAGCCCCAGCATTTT
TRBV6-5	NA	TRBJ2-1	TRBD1	CASSYGGTGYNEQFF	TGTGCCAGCAGTTACGGCGGGACAGGGTACAATGAGCAGTTCTTC
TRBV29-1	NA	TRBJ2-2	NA	CSVEPAGNNGELFF	TGCAGCGTTGAGCCGGCAGGGAATAACGGGGAGCTGTTTTTT
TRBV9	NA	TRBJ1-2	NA	CASSANYDYTF	TGTGCCAGCAGCGCCAATTACGACTACACCTTC
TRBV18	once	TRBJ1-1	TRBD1	CASSAGTGSTEAFF	TGTGCCAGCTCTGCCGGGACAGGGAGTACTGAAGCTTTCTTT
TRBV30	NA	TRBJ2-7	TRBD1	CAWRSVGTGSSYEQYF	TGTGCCTGGAGGAGTGTTGGGACAGGGAGCTCCTACGAGCAGTACTTC
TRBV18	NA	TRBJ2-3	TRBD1	CASSPPSVQGRDTQYF	TGTGCCAGCTCACCACCGTCAGTACAGGGGCGGGATACGCAGTATTTT
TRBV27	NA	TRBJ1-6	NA	CASSLAQKGSPLHF	TGTGCCAGCAGTTTAGCACAGAAGGGTTCACCCCTCCACTTT
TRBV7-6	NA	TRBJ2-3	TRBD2	CASRPGAGGVYTDTQYF	TGTGCCAGCAGACCGGGAGCGGGGGGGGTGTACACAGATACGCAGTATTTT
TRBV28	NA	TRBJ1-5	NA	CASRRGLRQPQHF	TGTGCCAGCAGACGGGGGCTGAGGCAGCCCCAGCATTTT
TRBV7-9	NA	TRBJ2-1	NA	CASSPPSLLSDEQFF	TGTGCCAGCAGCCCCCCATCTCTCCTTTCCGATGAGCAGTTCTTC
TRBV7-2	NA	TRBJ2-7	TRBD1	CASSLMTGLSYEQYF	TGTGCCAGCAGCCTAATGACAGGGCTATCCTACGAGCAGTACTTC
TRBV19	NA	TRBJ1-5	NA	CASSISQNQPQHF	TGTGCCAGTAGTATATCGCAGAATCAGCCCCAGCATTTT
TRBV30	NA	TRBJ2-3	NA	CAWSVRRAQFSTDTQYF	TGTGCCTGGAGTGTACGACGCGCCCAATTCAGCACAGATACGCAGTATTTT
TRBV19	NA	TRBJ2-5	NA	CASSTQGLQETQYF	TGTGCCAGTAGTACTCAGGGTCTCCAAGAGACCCAGTACTTC
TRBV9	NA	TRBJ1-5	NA	CASSVGVSEPQHF	TGTGCCAGCAGCGTCGGGGTATCGGAGCCCCAGCATTTT
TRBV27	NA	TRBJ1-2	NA	CASSRRGYGYTF	TGTGCCAGCAGTCGCAGGGGCTATGGCTACACCTTC
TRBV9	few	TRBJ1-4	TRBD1	CASSVSAGGDEKLFF	TGTGCCAGCAGCGTATCAGCAGGGGGCGATGAAAAACTGTTTTTT
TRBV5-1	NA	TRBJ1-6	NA	CASSMGTLRYNSPLHF	TGCGCCAGCAGCATGGGAACACTTAGGTATAATTCACCCCTCCACTTT
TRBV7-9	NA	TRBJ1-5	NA	CASSPPGTWGQPQHF	TGTGCCAGCAGCCCCCCCGGGACCTGGGGACAGCCCCAGCATTTT
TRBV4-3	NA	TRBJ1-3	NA	CASSLLGTSGNTIYF	TGCGCCAGCAGTCTCTTAGGGACCTCTGGAAACACCATATATTTT
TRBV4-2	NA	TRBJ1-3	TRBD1	CASSQDMGQPFSGNTIYF	TGTGCCAGCAGCCAAGATATGGGACAGCCTTTCTCTGGAAACACCATATATTTT
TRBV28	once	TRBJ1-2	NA	CATLPPQGGGYTF	TGTGCCACCTTACCTCCGCAGGGCGGAGGCTACACCTTC
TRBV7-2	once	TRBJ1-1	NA	CASSLSREAFF	TGTGCCAGCAGCTTAAGCCGTGAAGCTTTCTTT
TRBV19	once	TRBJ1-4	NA	CASSIHRENEKLFF	TGTGCCAGTAGTATACACAGGGAGAATGAAAAACTGTTTTTT
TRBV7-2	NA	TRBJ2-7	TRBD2	CASSERTSLGYEQYF	TGTGCCAGCAGCGAAAGGACTAGTCTTGGCTACGAGCAGTACTTC
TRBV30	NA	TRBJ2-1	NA	CAFGASWDEQFF	TGTGCCTTCGGGGCTAGCTGGGATGAGCAGTTCTTC
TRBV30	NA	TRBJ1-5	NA	CAWSVDPLSNQPQHF	TGTGCCTGGAGTGTAGACCCTCTTAGCAATCAGCCCCAGCATTTT
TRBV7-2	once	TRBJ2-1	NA	CASSLAWDDNEQFF	TGTGCCAGCAGCTTAGCTTGGGACGACAATGAGCAGTTCTTC
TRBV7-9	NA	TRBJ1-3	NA	CASRRNRSLGGNTIYF	TGTGCCAGCAGACGAAACAGGTCGCTCGGTGGAAACACCATATATTTT
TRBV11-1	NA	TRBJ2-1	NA	CASSLERSSYNEQFF	TGTGCCAGCAGCTTGGAGCGTAGCTCCTACAATGAGCAGTTCTTC
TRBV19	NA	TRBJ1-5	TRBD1	CASSQMDRDLRPQHF	TGTGCCAGCTCCCAAATGGACAGGGACCTACGGCCCCAGCATTTT
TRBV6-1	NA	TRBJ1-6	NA	CASSEESVSMGSPLHF	TGTGCCAGCAGTGAAGAGAGCGTTTCCATGGGTTCACCCCTCCACTTT
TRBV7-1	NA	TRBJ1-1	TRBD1	CASSQEGATEAFF	TGTGCCAGCAGCCAAGAGGGGGCCACTGAAGCTTTCTTT
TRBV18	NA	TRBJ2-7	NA	CASSPLGTYGSYEQYF	TGTGCCAGCTCACCCCTTGGGACCTACGGTTCCTACGAGCAGTACTTC
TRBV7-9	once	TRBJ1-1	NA	CASSLGVGWDTEAFF	TGTGCCAGCAGCTTAGGCGTAGGGTGGGACACTGAAGCTTTCTTT
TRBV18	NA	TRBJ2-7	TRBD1	CASSPRTGQAIGGSYEQYF	TGTGCCAGCTCACCACGGACGGGACAGGCAATAGGAGGGTCCTACGAGCAGTACTTC
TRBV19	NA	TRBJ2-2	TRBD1	CASSRQGATGELFF	TGTGCCAGTAGTAGACAGGGGGCTACCGGGGAGCTGTTTTTT
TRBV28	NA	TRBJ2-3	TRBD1	CASSIQGAADTQYF	TGTGCCAGCAGTATACAGGGGGCAGCAGATACGCAGTATTTT